The sequence of this T cell receptor (beta chain) was determined in a study of blood T cells in healthy people across ages. The study's findings and limits: Fewer expanded clones and more diversity marked long-lived versus aged donors.

This clonotype was counted a few times. Its antigen remains unknown. Next came a second PCR, run for about 7 to 12 cycles, which used a sample-barcoded 5' primer along with a J-beta primer mix. Every sample produced at least 2.5 million CDR3-containing paired-end reads. TCRdb reprocessed the 5' RACE reads via MiXCR and lists one record per CDR3 protein. The sample lists 1 million to 1.2 million distinct CDR3 sequences, roughly two fifths occurring once. The people who gave samples were healthy Caucasians from Russia, aged roughly 6 to 90. Per sample, at least 5 micrograms of total RNA were extracted. CDR3 length: 17 residues. In germline, CDR1 is MNHNS, CDR2 SASEGT. V was cut by 6 bases and J by 6 bases, with 26 bases left in between.

The sequencing sample was made of blood. This sequence was found in a man between 18 and 35 years old in good health. The chain links TRBV6-1 to TRBJ1-2, with D maybe TRBD1 (6 bases). The CDR3 region has the DNA TGTGCCAGCAGGGATACCAGTACGACAGGCCGCCTTAATGGCTACACCTTC. Protein product: CASRDTSTTGRLNGYTF.